What follows are 21 T cell receptor beta chains derived from one specimen sequenced in a study of post-analysis software for immune sequencing data. Broader study findings: The five TRBV segments detected at higher frequency in patients than in controls included TRBV5-6, TRBV5-1 and TRBV20-1.

These receptors' antigens are unknown. Researchers reported that TCR beta cDNA libraries carried unique molecular identifiers. TCRdb reanalysed the PCR reads using MiXCR and keeps one entry per CDR3 protein. The sample has approximately 690,000 distinct CDR3 sequences, approximately 60% seen once. The sample comprised blood. These receptor sequences come from a girl aged 2-10 years with multiple sclerosis.

The V and J genes are TRBV13 and TRBJ2-3; TRBD1 aligns across 7 bases. Looked up from germline, CDR1 is PRHDT and CDR2 is FYEKMQ (reference sequence). This CDR3 has 15 amino acids. Germline trimming cut 4 bases from V and 0 bases from J; bases unmatched to any gene: 4. The CDR3 coding sequence is TGTGCCAGCAGCTCCCAGGGACAGAGCACAGATACGCAGTATTTT. Residues: CASSSQGQSTDTQYF.

The chain joins TRBV28 to TRBJ1-2; D is perhaps TRBD1 (5 bases). The germline V gene has CDR1 MDHEN and CDR2 SYDVKM. V lost 10 bases to trimming and J lost 6 bases, with 18 bases between them. This CDR3 has 13 residues. The CDR3 sequence is CATQGAGWDGYTF. The CDR3 DNA is TGTGCCACCCAGGGAGCAGGGTGGGATGGCTACACCTTC.

This clonotype has only one observation. The rearrangement links TRBV25-1 to TRBJ1-5, with D possibly being TRBD1 (5 bases). V dropped 8 bases and J dropped 1 base, with 12 bases sitting between them. The CDR3 has 14 amino acids. Germline V CDR1 and CDR2: MGHDK, SYGVNS. CDR3 nucleotide sequence: TGTGCCAGCGGCCGGGACGAAAGCAATCAGCCCCAGCATTTT. Translated: CASGRDESNQPQHF.

J is TRBJ2-1 and V is TRBV7-2; tentative D call: TRBD1 (5 bases). The V and J ends lost 2 bases and 3 bases respectively, with 8 bases between them. CDR1 is SGHTA and CDR2 is FQGNSA in the germline V gene. The CDR3 has 14 residues. The DNA of the CDR3 is TGTGCCAGCAGCTTAAGGACAATCTACAATGAGCAGTTCTTC. Protein sequence: CASSLRTIYNEQFF. Supplemented by reference TRBV7-2 and TRBJ2-1, the full variable domain reads GAGVSQSPSNKVTEKGKDVELRCDPISGHTALYWYRQSLGQGLEFLIYFQGNSAPDKSGLPSDRFSAERTGGSVSTLTIQRTQQEDSAVYLCASSLRTIYNEQFFGPGTRLTVL.

This chain links TRBV29-1 with TRBJ2-1, with D unclear. The germline V and J ends were trimmed by 2 bases and 7 bases, with 9 bases remaining between them. This CDR3 contains 12 residues. The germline V gene encodes CDR1 SQVTM and CDR2 ANQGSEA. The CDR3 is CSVELTRNEQFF. The CDR3 coding sequence is TGCAGCGTTGAACTGACAAGGAATGAGCAGTTCTTC.

This clonotype was detected only a few times. The chain carries TRBV7-2 and TRBJ1-2; 10 nucleotides align to TRBD1. The CDR3 runs 14 residues. CDR1 is SGHTA and CDR2 is FQGNSA in the germline V gene. J lost 8 bases, V lost 5 bases, and 8 bases had no gene match. The DNA of the CDR3 is TGTGCCAGCAGCCTGATGACAGGGGGCGGAGGCTACACCTTC. It translates to CASSLMTGGGGYTF.

The rearrangement uses TRBV29-1 and TRBJ2-5; possibly TRBD1 for D (6 bases). Germline lookup yields CDR1 SQVTM and CDR2 ANQGSEA. CDR3 length equals 13 residues. V dropped 4 bases and J dropped 1 base, with 10 bases sitting between them. CDR3 in DNA: TGCAGCGTTGCATGGGGGCTCCAAGAGACCCAGTACTTC. It is translated as CSVAWGLQETQYF. The complete variable domain, with remaining parts taken from reference TRBV29-1 and TRBJ2-5, reads SAVISQKPSRDICQRGTSLTIQCQVDSQVTMMFWYRQQPGQSLTLIATANQGSEATYESGFVIDKFPISRPNLTFSTLTVSNMSPEDSSIYLCSVAWGLQETQYFGPGTRLLVL.

CDR3 in amino acids: CASSGLSHEQYF. The CDR3 DNA is TGTGCCAGCAGTGGACTTTCCCACGAGCAGTACTTC. The rearrangement uses TRBV2 and TRBJ2-7; D not certain. In germline, CDR1 is SNHLY, CDR2 FYNNEI. Deletions cut 4 bases from V and 5 bases from J, with 9 bases between. The CDR3 length is 12 residues.

The rearrangement uses TRBV4-2 and TRBJ2-1; 7 bases match TRBD1. This CDR3 spans 16 amino acids. V gave up 1 base and J gave up 2 bases; unmatched junction bases: 5. CDR1 and CDR2 from the germline V gene are LGHNA and YNFKEQ. The CDR3 protein is CASSQGTGAPYNEQFF. DNA of the CDR3: TGTGCCAGCAGCCAAGGCACAGGGGCCCCCTACAATGAGCAGTTCTTC.

The V and J genes are TRBV7-2 and TRBJ1-2; perhaps TRBD1 as D (6 bases). V was pared by 6 bases and J by 4 bases, with 15 bases between. The germline gives CDR1 SGHTA, CDR2 FQGNSA. The CDR3 loop spans 14 amino acids. CDR3 sequence: CASSDYRDRYGYTF. In DNA, the CDR3 is TGTGCCAGCAGTGATTACAGGGATCGCTATGGCTACACCTTC.

This clonotype has a handful of counts. The chain carries TRBV5-1 and TRBJ2-1; no clear D. The CDR3 spans 15 residues. Germline loops: CDR1 SGHRS, CDR2 YFSETQ. The V and J ends lost 0 bases and 4 bases respectively, with 11 bases between them. This CDR3 is CASSLEGSLYNEQFF. CDR3 coding DNA: TGCGCCAGCAGCTTGGAAGGGTCCCTTTACAATGAGCAGTTCTTC.

V and J are TRBV9 and TRBJ2-5; a weak D match, TRBD2 (7 bases). Germline V gene sequence: CDR1 SGDLS, CDR2 YYNGEE. This CDR3 region has 14 residues. V lost 4 bases, J lost 4 bases, and 14 bases lay in between. CDR3 in amino acids: CASSPWGGGETQYF. In DNA, the CDR3 is TGTGCCAGCAGCCCATGGGGAGGGGGAGAGACCCAGTACTTC.

The chain has TRBV12-3 or TRBV12-4 and TRBJ2-1, with TRBD1 matching 7 bases. With 6 bases clipped from V and 6 bases from J, the junction kept 5 bases outside the gene matches. This CDR3 has 13 amino acids. The DNA for the CDR3 is TGTGCCAGCAGGACAGGGTCTCGCAATGAGCAGTTCTTC. It translates to CASRTGSRNEQFF.

V is TRBV5-1 and J is TRBJ2-1; D may be TRBD2 (6 bases). V was shortened by 0 bases and J by 7 bases, with 8 bases between the two germline ends. Germline V CDR1 and CDR2: SGHRS, YFSETQ. The CDR3 has 13 residues. CDR3 sequence reads: CASSLGRENEQFF. The DNA of the CDR3 is TGCGCCAGCAGCTTGGGACGGGAGAATGAGCAGTTCTTC.

V gene TRBV6-5 combines with J gene TRBJ1-5, with D hard to call. Germline V CDR1 and CDR2: MNHEY, SVGAGI. The V end lost 6 bases, the J end lost 1 base, and 16 bases lay between the germline ends. The CDR3 covers 16 residues. The CDR3 sequence is CASSREAGASNQPQHF. CDR3 DNA: TGTGCCAGCAGCCGGGAAGCGGGCGCGAGCAATCAGCCCCAGCATTTT.

A remark on this clonotype: Its ends do not fully match the called genes, so a read error is possible. The V and J genes are TRBV7-2 and TRBJ2-1, with 7 nucleotides matching TRBD1. The germline gives CDR1 SGHTA, CDR2 FQGNSA. CDR3 length: 17 residues. DNA of the CDR3: TGTGCCAGCAGCTTAGGACCGGTAACAGGGGCCTACAATGCGCAGTTCTTC. Its translation is CASSLGPVTGAYNAQFF.

The chain combines TRBV6-5 with TRBJ2-1; D might be TRBD2 (5 bases). The DNA matches TRBJ2-7 better at its end, which makes the J call doubtful. The CDR3 loop spans 16 amino acids. In germline, CDR1 is MNHEY, CDR2 SVGAGI. The CDR3 sequence is CASRLSGGHLSGEQYF. CDR3 nucleotides: TGTGCCAGCAGACTCAGCGGCGGGCACCTTTCTGGAGAGCAGTACTTC.

This chain connects TRBV14 to TRBJ2-1; 7 positions agree with TRBD1. V lost 0 bases to trimming and J lost 8 bases; unmatched junction nucleotides: 16. The CDR3 covers 18 residues. Germline V gene sequence: CDR1 SGHDN, CDR2 FVKESK. CDR3 sequence: CASSQDYGSAGGRHEQFF. The CDR3, as DNA: TGTGCCAGCAGCCAAGATTACGGTTCGGCAGGGGGTAGGCATGAGCAGTTCTTC.

This clonotype has only a few counts. The chain carries TRBV13 and TRBJ2-1; 7 bases are shared with TRBD2. Germline V gives CDR1 PRHDT, CDR2 FYEKMQ (reference sequence). Trimming removed 3 bases from V and 2 bases from J; junction bases left unmatched: 7. CDR3 length: 16 residues. The CDR3 nucleotides read TGTGCCAGCAGCTTGTGGCTAGCGGCAACCTACAATGAGCAGTTCTTC. Translating it yields CASSLWLAATYNEQFF.

The chain combines TRBV2 with TRBJ2-1, with 13 bases fitting TRBD2. Looked up from germline, CDR1 is SNHLY and CDR2 is FYNNEI. Trimming cost V 6 bases and J 10 bases; bases outside gene matches: 3. The CDR3 extends over 13 amino acids. Here the CDR3 DNA reads TGTGCCAGCAGGCCGGGACTAGCGGGGGAGCAGTTCTTC. The encoded protein is CASRPGLAGEQFF.

The V call is TRBV12-3 or TRBV12-4, the J call TRBJ2-1; D perhaps matches TRBD2 (5 bases). The CDR3 has 13 residues. The ends were cut back, 5 bases at V and 6 bases at J, with 11 bases in the middle. The CDR3 DNA reads TGTGCCAGCAGTCTCCTTGAGGGCAATGAGCAGTTCTTC. Translated, it gives CASSLLEGNEQFF.